These 23 T cell receptor beta chains share one sample of origin, sequenced in a study of blood T cell repertoires in COVID-19. Here immunoSEQ multiplex PCR was the method, and the copy in TCRdb shows in-frame clones only, minus some. The top ten hold about 14% of the sample, which has approximately 170,000 clones, around 80% seen once. The sample taken for sequencing was peripheral blood. These receptor sequences come from a woman aged 65 to 85 with COVID-19, enrolled during active disease.

This clone was seen just once. The CDR3 reads CASRQGAATSGYTF. The CDR3 DNA reads TGTGCCAGCAGACAGGGCGCAGCCACCTCGGGCTACACCTTC. This chain connects TRBV6-6 to TRBJ1-2; tentatively, D is TRBD1 (6 bases). The ends were cut back, 6 bases at V and 8 bases at J, with 19 bases in the middle. Germline loops: CDR1 MNHNY, CDR2 SVGAGI (reference sequence). The CDR3 runs 14 residues.

The CDR3: CASSLSHGETQYF. CDR3 DNA sequence: TGTGCCAGCAGCTTGAGCCACGGGGAGACCCAGTACTTC. V usage is TRBV5-8 and J usage is TRBJ2-5; D not certain. CDR1 SGHTS and CDR2 YDEGEE come from the germline V gene. CDR3 length: 13 residues. The V end was cut by 1 base, the J end by 5 bases, with 9 bases between.

The chain is built from TRBV9 and TRBJ2-7; perhaps TRBD1 as D (6 bases). CDR3 size: 15 residues. Looked up from germline, CDR1 is SGDLS and CDR2 is YYNGEE. V lost 3 bases to trimming and J lost 5 bases, with 18 bases between them. In DNA form, the CDR3 reads TGTGCCAGCAGCGCCCGACAGGAGCCCTACGACGAGCAGTACGTC. Residues: CASSARQEPYDEQYV.

As concerns this clone: Other DNA sequences in the sample encode the same CDR3. DNA of the CDR3: TGTGCCAGCAGTTACTCGAGAACAGGGAACTATGGCTACACCTTC. It specifies CASSYSRTGNYGYTF. This chain joins TRBV6-5 and TRBJ1-2, with D perhaps matching TRBD1 (6 bases). V lost 0 bases and J lost 2, with 10 bases in between. The CDR3 is 15 residues long. CDR1 is MNHEY, CDR2 SVGAGI, per germline.

The J gene is TRBJ1-2, the V gene TRBV5-1; a possible D gene is TRBD1 (5 bases). Germline values: CDR1 SGHRS, CDR2 YFSETQ. The CDR3 spans 14 residues. Trimming took 4 bases from V and 4 from J, leaving 14 bases between them. This CDR3 is CASSLGDLGYGYTF. In DNA form, the CDR3 reads TGCGCCAGCAGCCTTGGGGACTTAGGCTATGGCTACACCTTC.

This clone was counted between two and nine times. The rearrangement uses TRBV7-9 and TRBJ2-7, with 8 bases that match TRBD1. From germline, CDR1 is SEHNR and CDR2 FQNEAQ (reference sequence). The CDR3 has 14 residues. The ends lost 5 bases at V and 5 bases at J; junction bases unmatched: 8. Written as DNA, the CDR3 is TGTGCCAGCAGCCTAAGACAGGGGAGCGACGAGCAGTACTTC. This translates into CASSLRQGSDEQYF.

The J gene is TRBJ2-4, the V gene TRBV6-5; TRBD1 matches at 9 bases. Germline CDR1 is MNHEY and CDR2 is SVGAGI. The CDR3 contains 11 residues. V trimming: 6 bases; J trimming: 11 bases; junction bases outside the gene matches: 2. CDR3: CASRRTGVQYF. In nucleotides, the CDR3 is TGTGCCAGCAGGAGGACAGGGGTTCAGTACTTC.

The rearrangement uses TRBV6-1 and TRBJ2-3; D is possibly TRBD1 (5 bases). This CDR3 comprises 15 residues. Germline V gene data show CDR1 as MNHNS and CDR2 as SASEGT. Trimming took 1 base from V and 2 from J, leaving 10 bases between them. The CDR3 sequence: CASSEDRKLTDTQYF. CDR3 sequence (DNA): TGTGCCAGCAGTGAAGACAGGAAACTCACAGATACGCAGTATTTT.

A remark on this clone: The sample carries other DNA sequences with the same CDR3. The chain has TRBV28 and TRBJ1-1; D not certain. CDR3 length: 11 amino acids. Germline V CDR1 and CDR2: MDHEN, SYDVKM. V dropped 3 bases and J dropped 8 bases, with 7 bases sitting between them. The CDR3 protein is CASSFSREAFF. For the CDR3, the DNA is TGTGCCAGCAGTTTTAGCAGAGAAGCTTTCTTT.

As DNA, the CDR3 is TGTGCCAGTAGTAGTCACAGTTACGCCTATGGCTACACCTTC. Protein: CASSSHSYAYGYTF. The J gene is TRBJ1-2, the V gene TRBV19; no clear D. CDR1 and CDR2 from the germline V gene are LNHDA and SQIVND (reference sequence). The CDR3 extends over 14 amino acids. Trimming cost V 4 bases and J 4 bases, with 13 bases left between them.

The DNA for the CDR3 is TGCGCCAGCAGCTATAGCGGGAGCGAGGGAAACGGGGAGCTGTTTTTT. It codes for CASSYSGSEGNGELFF. The rearrangement joins TRBV5-1 to TRBJ2-2; 9 nucleotides match TRBD2. The CDR3 sequence is 16 residues long. Germline V gene sequence: CDR1 SGHRS, CDR2 YFSETQ. V dropped 3 bases and J dropped 7; count of bases not matched to a gene: 10.

The V call is TRBV9, the J call TRBJ2-5; 10 bases line up with TRBD1. The CDR3 runs to 15 residues. J lost 3 bases, V lost 0 bases, and 2 bases had no gene match. Germline V gives CDR1 SGDLS, CDR2 YYNGEE. The CDR3 sequence is CASSVGQGAKETQYF. CDR3 in DNA: TGTGCCAGCAGCGTAGGACAGGGGGCTAAAGAGACCCAGTACTTC.

V usage is TRBV6-6 and J usage is TRBJ2-1; 8 bases fit TRBD2. J gave up 6 bases and V 6 bases, and 7 bases lay outside the gene matches. The V gene's germline CDR1 is MNHNY and CDR2 SVGAGI (reference sequence). CDR3 length: 14 amino acids. The CDR3 region is CASSPGTRSNEQFF. The CDR3 DNA sequence: TGTGCCAGCAGCCCCGGGACTAGAAGCAATGAGCAGTTCTTC.

The V and J genes are TRBV2 and TRBJ2-5, with a weak D call TRBD1 (7 bases). V shed 4 bases and J shed 2 bases, with 11 bases lying between them. The CDR3 spans 14 residues. Germline assignment: CDR1 SNHLY and CDR2 FYNNEI. The CDR3 protein is CASSGRGRQETQYF. For the CDR3, the DNA is TGTGCCAGCAGTGGCAGGGGGAGGCAAGAGACCCAGTACTTC.

This rearrangement joins TRBV6-5 to TRBJ2-1; D is unclear. Trimming took 2 bases from V and 6 from J, leaving 8 bases between them. The CDR3 totals 13 residues. CDR1 MNHEY and CDR2 SVGAGI come from the germline V gene. The CDR3 loop is CASSYALFNEQFF. The CDR3 DNA reads as TGTGCCAGCAGTTACGCGCTTTTCAATGAGCAGTTCTTC.

V is TRBV28 and J is TRBJ1-2; D uncertain. Germline CDR1 MDHEN, CDR2 SYDVKM. This CDR3 region has 12 residues. The CDR3, as DNA: TGTGCGTCGGAGGACGAGCCCAGGGGCTACACCTTC. Its protein is CASEDEPRGYTF.

The gene calls are TRBV30 and TRBJ1-4; D call uncertain. CDR3 length equals 12 residues. In germline, CDR1 is GTSNPN, CDR2 SVGIG (reference sequence). Trimming left V 1 base short and J 8 bases short, with 8 bases between. CDR3 DNA sequence: TGTGCCTGGAGTGGCGGAACGGAAAAACTGTTTTTT. Translated: CAWSGGTEKLFF. Drawing the rest from reference TRBV30 and TRBJ1-4, the complete variable domain is SQTIHQWPATLVQPVGSPLSLECTVEGTSNPNLYWYRQAAGRGLQLLFYSVGIGQISSEVPQNLSASRPQDRQFILSSKKLLLSDSGFYLCAWSGGTEKLFFGSGTQLSVL.

CDR3 DNA: TGTGCCAGTAGTATCGCAGGGGGCGCGGACACTGAAGCTTTCTTT. Encoded protein: CASSIAGGADTEAFF. This chain links TRBV19 with TRBJ1-1, with 8 bases lining up with TRBD1. The length of the CDR3 is 15 residues. The trim removed 3 bases at V and 3 bases at J, leaving 6 bases unmatched. CDR1 and CDR2 (germline): LNHDA, SQIVND (reference sequence).

The rearrangement links TRBV27 to TRBJ2-2, with D perhaps matching TRBD2 (5 bases). Trimming cost V 6 bases and J 5 bases, with 13 bases left between them. The CDR3 is made up of 14 amino acids. Per the germline V gene, CDR1 is MNHEY and CDR2 is SMNVEV (reference sequence). The CDR3 bases are TGTGCCAGCAGACCTGAGGGCCGTACCGGGGAGCTGTTTTTT. Translating it yields CASRPEGRTGELFF.

The chain carries TRBV20-1 and TRBJ2-3, with D unclear. Germline loops: CDR1 DFQATT, CDR2 SNEGSKA (reference sequence). Trimming took off 2 bases at V and 2 bases at J, with 2 bases between the two ends. The CDR3 totals 11 residues. The CDR3 nucleotides read TGCAGTGCTAGATACACAGATACGCAGTATTTT. The encoded protein is CSARYTDTQYF.

The rearrangement joins TRBV5-1 to TRBJ1-3, with 7 nucleotides matching TRBD1. Germline loops: CDR1 SGHRS, CDR2 YFSETQ. The CDR3 is made up of 14 amino acids. The V gene end was trimmed by 3 bases and the J gene end by 6 bases; junction bases not matched to a gene: 6. CDR3 loop: CASSSTGLENTIYF. Here the CDR3 DNA reads TGCGCCAGCAGCTCGACAGGGCTGGAAAACACCATATATTTT.

The rearrangement joins TRBV2 to TRBJ2-3, with a weak D call TRBD1 (6 bases). V lost 6 bases to trimming and J lost 9 bases, with 16 bases between them. The CDR3 loop spans 13 amino acids. Looked up from germline, CDR1 is SNHLY and CDR2 is FYNNEI. The CDR3 sequence is CASRGNLGGTQYF. Here the CDR3 DNA reads TGTGCCAGCAGAGGAAACCTAGGGGGAACGCAGTATTTT.

The rearrangement uses TRBV14 and TRBJ2-1; TRBD2 might be the D (5 bases). V gave up 4 bases and J gave up 3 bases, with 10 bases separating them. The CDR3 has 14 residues. The V gene's germline CDR1 is SGHDN and CDR2 FVKESK. The CDR3 here is CASSRRDVYNEQFF. In DNA form, the CDR3 reads TGTGCCAGCAGCCGTCGGGATGTCTACAATGAGCAGTTCTTC.